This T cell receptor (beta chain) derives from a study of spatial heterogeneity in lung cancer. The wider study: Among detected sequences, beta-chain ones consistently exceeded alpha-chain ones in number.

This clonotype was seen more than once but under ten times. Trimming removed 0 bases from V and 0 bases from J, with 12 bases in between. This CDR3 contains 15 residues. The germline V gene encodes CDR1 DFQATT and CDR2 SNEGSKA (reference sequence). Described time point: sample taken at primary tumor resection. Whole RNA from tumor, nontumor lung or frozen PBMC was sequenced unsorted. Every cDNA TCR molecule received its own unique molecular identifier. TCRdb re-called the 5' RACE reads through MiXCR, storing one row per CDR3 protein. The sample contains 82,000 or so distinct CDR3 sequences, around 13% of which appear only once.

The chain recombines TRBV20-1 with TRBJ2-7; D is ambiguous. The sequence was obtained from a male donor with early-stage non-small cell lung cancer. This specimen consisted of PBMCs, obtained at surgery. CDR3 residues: CSARDGYGRSYEQYF. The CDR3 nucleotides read TGCAGTGCTAGAGATGGGTACGGACGCTCCTACGAGCAGTACTTC.